Listed below are T cell receptor beta chains from one sample, sequenced in a study of cytomegalovirus exposure and HLA in healthy donors. Generated by immunoSEQ multiplex PCR, the TCRdb table keeps only in-frame clones and is missing some. The sample lists roughly 200,000 clones, 75% to 90% occurring once. Material for sequencing was PBMCs. The receptor set was obtained from a boy aged 2 to 10 in good health and CMV-seronegative. Each CDR3 is given with its conserved first and last residue. The D gene is left open where the match is weak. Clone size is shown for a subset of rows, as once, few, many or a class of expanded clone.

clone_size	v_call	d_call	j_call	cdr3_nt	cdr3_aa
NA	TRBV5-4	TRBD1	TRBJ2-2	TGTGCCACCCAACAGGGGGACACCGGGGAGCTGTTTTTT	CATQQGDTGELFF
NA	TRBV27	NA	TRBJ1-1	TGTGCCAGCAGTCCCTACCAAGGGGCTGAAGCTTTCTTT	CASSPYQGAEAFF
NA	TRBV27	NA	TRBJ2-5	TGTGCCAGCAGTTTATCACGCGGGGGCGGGTCGGAGACCCAGTACTTC	CASSLSRGGGSETQYF
NA	TRBV25-1	NA	TRBJ2-1	TGTGCCAGCAGTGGGGGACTGCCCCAGTTCTTC	CASSGGLPQFF
NA	TRBV27	TRBD1	TRBJ1-1	TGTGCCAGCAGCTGGACAGGGTCGGACACTGAAGCTTTCTTT	CASSWTGSDTEAFF
NA	TRBV6-5	TRBD1	TRBJ2-7	TGTGCCAGCAGTCGCGCCGGGACAGGGAGTCACGAGCAGTACTTC	CASSRAGTGSHEQYF
few	TRBV9	TRBD2	TRBJ2-7	TGTGCCAGCAGCGTAGCGAGTTGGGGGACTAGCGGACTCGGGGAGCAGTACTTC	CASSVASWGTSGLGEQYF
few	TRBV30	NA	TRBJ1-3	TGTGCCTGGAGTACGGGGGTAACTGGAAACACCATATATTTT	CAWSTGVTGNTIYF
NA	TRBV2	NA	TRBJ2-1	TGTGCCAGCGCGAGGTCAGAAGTTTCCTACAATGAGCAGTTCTTC	CASARSEVSYNEQFF
NA	TRBV21-1	NA	TRBJ2-5	TGTGCCAGCAGCAAAAGGAACCTAGAAGAGACCCAGTACTTC	CASSKRNLEETQYF
NA	TRBV12-5	TRBD1	TRBJ1-2	TGTGCTAGTGTCCTGGGACAGGGGGCCATCGGGGGTGGCTACACCTTC	CASVLGQGAIGGGYTF
NA	TRBV27	TRBD1	TRBJ1-1	TGTGCCAGCAGTTTATCCGGGACAGGAAACACTGAAGCTTTCTTT	CASSLSGTGNTEAFF